This TCR beta chain comes out of a study of blood T cell repertoires in COVID-19. The V gene lost 4 bases and the J gene lost 7 bases, with 8 bases spanning the gap. Germline V gives CDR1 LGHDT, CDR2 YNNKEL (reference sequence). This CDR3 comprises 12 residues. The assay was immunoSEQ multiplex PCR, and TCRdb's table has in-frame clones only and misses some. The sample lists about 280,000 clones, around 90% seen once, with just under 1% in the top ten. The clonotype comes from a woman aged 25 to 39 who had recovered from COVID-19. The chain joins TRBV3-1 (or the pseudogene TRBV3-2) to TRBJ1-3, with D unclear. Sequencing was done on a sample of PBMCs or T cells enriched from blood (not recorded which). CDR3 sequence reads: CASSPGGNTIYF. CDR3 DNA: TGTGCCAGCAGCCCGGGAGGGAACACCATATATTTT.